This T cell receptor beta chain was captured by sequencing in a study of Ad26.COV2.S vaccination and SARS-CoV-2 variants. Whole-study findings and limits: While placebo recipients had lower spike-specific TCR breadth, vaccine recipients had more.

This clone was seen just once. Its specificity is not known. Treatment described: approximately 18 received Ad26.COV2.S at low or high dose, single or two shots; about 5 received placebo; per-sample allocation not given. Each sample was drawn 63 days after the first injection (of vaccine or placebo). TCRdb keeps only in-frame clones here, not all; method: immunoSEQ multiplex PCR. The table lists 440,000 or so clones, about 92% of them singletons. The germline V and J ends were trimmed by 7 bases and 0 bases, with 16 bases remaining between them. This CDR3 region has 16 residues. From germline, CDR1 is ENHRY and CDR2 SYGVKD.

This receptor was identified in a person aged 18-65 years who received the Ad26.COV2.S COVID-19 vaccine or a placebo. This rearrangement joins TRBV10-3 to TRBJ2-1, with D hard to call. The sample here was peripheral blood, taken in a trial of Ad26.COV2.S vaccine versus placebo. Here the CDR3 DNA reads TGTGCCATCACTCTTGATAGCTCCAGCTCCTACAATGAGCAGTTCTTC. Residues: CAITLDSSSSYNEQFF.